Detailed here is one T cell receptor beta chain. V shed 0 bases and J shed 2 bases, with 11 bases lying between them. Per the germline V gene, CDR1 is MNHEY and CDR2 is SMNVEV (reference sequence). This CDR3 spans 15 amino acids. This sample is part of a study of shared clonotypes between healthy human individuals. Measured with immunoSEQ multiplex PCR; TCRdb has only the in-frame clones, and not every one. The sample has 2 million to 3 million clones, over 85% seen once; the top ten hold about 0.38%. Source material: naive CD4+ T cells from PBMCs. Noted subset: CD45RA+ positively selected. The receptor comes from a man aged 18 to 35 in good health. Some clones in this sample may be carry-over from other donors' samples. V usage is TRBV27 and J usage is TRBJ2-7, with D unresolved. CDR3 sequence reads: CASSLSTGQTYEQYF. DNA of the CDR3: TGTGCCAGCAGTTTATCGACGGGCCAAACCTACGAGCAGTACTTC.